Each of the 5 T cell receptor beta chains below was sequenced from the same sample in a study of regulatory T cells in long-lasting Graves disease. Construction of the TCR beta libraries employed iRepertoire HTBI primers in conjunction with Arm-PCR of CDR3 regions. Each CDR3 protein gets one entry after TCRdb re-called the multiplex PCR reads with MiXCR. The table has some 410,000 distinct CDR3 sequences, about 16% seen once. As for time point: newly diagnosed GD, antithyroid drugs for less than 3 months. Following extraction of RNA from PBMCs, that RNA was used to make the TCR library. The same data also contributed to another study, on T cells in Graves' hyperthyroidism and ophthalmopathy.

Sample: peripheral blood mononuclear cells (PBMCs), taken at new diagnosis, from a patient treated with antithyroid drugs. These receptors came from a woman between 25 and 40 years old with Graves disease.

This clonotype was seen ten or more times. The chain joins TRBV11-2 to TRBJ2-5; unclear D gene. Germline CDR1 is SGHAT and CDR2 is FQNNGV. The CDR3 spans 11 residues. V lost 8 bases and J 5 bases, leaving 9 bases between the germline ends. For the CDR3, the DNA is TGTGCCAGCCTTCGGGCGGAGACCCAGTACTTC. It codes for CASLRAETQYF. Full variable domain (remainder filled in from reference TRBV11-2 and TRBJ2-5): EAGVAQSPRYKIIEKRQSVAFWCNPISGHATLYWYQQILGQGPKLLIQFQNNGVVDDSQLPKDRFSAERLKGVDSTLKIQPAKLEDSAVYLCASLRAETQYFGPGTRLLVL.

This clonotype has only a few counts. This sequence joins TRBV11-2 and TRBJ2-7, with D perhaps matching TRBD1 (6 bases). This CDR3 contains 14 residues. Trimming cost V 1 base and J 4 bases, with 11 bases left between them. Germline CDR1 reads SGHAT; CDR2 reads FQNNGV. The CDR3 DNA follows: TGTGCCAGCAGCTTAGGACAGGAGTTATACGAGCAGTACTTC. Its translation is CASSLGQELYEQYF.

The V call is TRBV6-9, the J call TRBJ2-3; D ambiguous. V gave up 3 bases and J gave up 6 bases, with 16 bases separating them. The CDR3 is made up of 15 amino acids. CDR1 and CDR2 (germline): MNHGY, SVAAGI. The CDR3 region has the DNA TGTGCCAGCAGTTACCCTGGTCAAAGAGTGGATACGCAGTATTTT. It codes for CASSYPGQRVDTQYF.

CDR3 residues: CASKKGGGYEQYF. The CDR3 DNA follows: TGTGCCAGCAAAAAGGGAGGGGGCTACGAGCAGTACTTC. The chain employs TRBV5-6 and TRBJ2-7; TRBD2 might be the D (7 bases). V shed 6 bases and J shed 3 bases, with 13 bases lying between them. Per germline, CDR1 SGHDT and CDR2 YYEEEE. CDR3 size: 13 residues.

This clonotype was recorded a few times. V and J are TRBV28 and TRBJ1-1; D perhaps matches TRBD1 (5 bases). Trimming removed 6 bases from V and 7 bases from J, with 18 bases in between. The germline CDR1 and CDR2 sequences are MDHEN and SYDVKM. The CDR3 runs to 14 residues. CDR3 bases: TGTGCCAGCAGAAGGGGTGGCCGCGGCGGTGAAGCTTTCTTT. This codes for CASRRGGRGGEAFF.